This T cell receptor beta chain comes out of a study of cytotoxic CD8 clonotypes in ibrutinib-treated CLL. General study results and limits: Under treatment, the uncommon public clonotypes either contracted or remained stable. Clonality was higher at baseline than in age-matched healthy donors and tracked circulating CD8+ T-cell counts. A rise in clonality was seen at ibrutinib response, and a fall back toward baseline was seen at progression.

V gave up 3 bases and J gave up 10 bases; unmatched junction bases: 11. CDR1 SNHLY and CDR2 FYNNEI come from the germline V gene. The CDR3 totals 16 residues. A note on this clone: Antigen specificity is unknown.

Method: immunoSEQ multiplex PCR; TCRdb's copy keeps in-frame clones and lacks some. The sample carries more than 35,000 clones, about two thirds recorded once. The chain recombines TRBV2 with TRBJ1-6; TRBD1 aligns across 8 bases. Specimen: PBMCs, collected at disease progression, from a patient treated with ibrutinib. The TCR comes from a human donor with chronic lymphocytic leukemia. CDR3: CASSELRRGLSSPLHF. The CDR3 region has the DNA TGTGCCAGCAGTGAGTTGCGCAGGGGGCTTTCCTCACCCCTCCACTTT.